The rows below give T cell receptor beta chains drawn from one sample of a study of regulatory T cells in long-lasting Graves disease. A single record per CDR3 protein comes from TCRdb applying MiXCR to the multiplex PCR reads. The sample records approximately 400,000 distinct CDR3 sequences, about 25% being singletons. The sequenced sample was peripheral blood mononuclear cells (PBMCs), obtained when the disease was refractory, from a patient treated with antithyroid drugs. The receptors come from a female donor with Graves disease. The CDR3 runs from the conserved cysteine through the conserved F or W. The D gene is left open where the match is weak. Only some rows state a clone size, as once, few, many or a class for expanded clones.

j_call,clone_size,d_call,v_call,cdr3_nt,cdr3_aa
TRBJ1-4,few,NA,TRBV7-6,TGTGCCAGCACGAAGGCAGGGTCAACTAATGAAAAACTGTTTTTT,CASTKAGSTNEKLFF
TRBJ1-2,many,TRBD1,TRBV28,TGTGCCAGCAGAGGACAGGGGTACTATGGCTACACCTTC,CASRGQGYYGYTF
TRBJ2-2,NA,TRBD2,TRBV6-1,TGTGCCAGCAGTAATGGACTAGCGTTCACCGGGGAGCTGTTTTTT,CASSNGLAFTGELFF
TRBJ2-1,NA,TRBD1,TRBV7-3,TGTGCCAGCAGCTTATGGACAGGGGACAACAATGAGCAGTTCTTC,CASSLWTGDNNEQFF
TRBJ1-1,few,NA,TRBV6-1,TGTGCCAGCAATCAGGGACCTTTTATCACTGAAGCTTTCTTT,CASNQGPFITEAFF
TRBJ2-2,NA,TRBD2,TRBV7-7,TGTGCTAGCAGCTTAGCTTTGGGGCCTAGCGGAAGCACCGGGGAGCTGGTTTTT,CASSLALGPSGSTGELVF
TRBJ2-7,NA,NA,TRBV20-1,TGCAGTGCGAACGCCCCCCCAGGGAACTACGAGCAGTACTTC,CSANAPPGNYEQYF
TRBJ1-2,many,NA,TRBV5-6,TGTGCCAGCAGCGCATATCAATATGGCTACACCTTC,CASSAYQYGYTF
TRBJ1-3,NA,NA,TRBV28,TGTGCCACCCTTAAGACAGTCTCTGGAAACACCATGTATTTT,CATLKTVSGNTMYF
TRBJ2-3,NA,TRBD2,TRBV28,TGTGCCAGCAGGGAGGGCGGGAGGTACACAGATACGCAGTATTTT,CASREGGRYTDTQYF
TRBJ1-1,NA,NA,TRBV7-2,TGTGCCAGCAGTCGGGAGGGGCGAACTTTCTTT,CASSREGRTFF
TRBJ2-7,few,TRBD2,TRBV5-1,TGCGCCAGCAGCTTGAACAGCGGGAGTTTCTACGAGCAGTACTTC,CASSLNSGSFYEQYF
TRBJ2-3,few,NA,TRBV30,TGTGCCGTTTTGGCGGGTCGAGGCACAGATACGCAGTATTTT,CAVLAGRGTDTQYF
TRBJ1-5,many,NA,TRBV7-9,TGTGCCAGCAGCTTAGAGACGGGTAATCAGCCCCAGCATTTT,CASSLETGNQPQHF
TRBJ2-3,NA,NA,TRBV3-1,TGTGCCAGCAGCCAAGATCTCGGACAGAACACAGATACGCAGTATTTT,CASSQDLGQNTDTQYF
TRBJ2-7,few,NA,TRBV6-2/TRBV6-3,TGTGCCAGCAGTTACCCACTCTCCAAGCGAGAATACGAGCAGTACTTC,CASSYPLSKREYEQYF
TRBJ2-5,many,NA,TRBV20-1,TGCAGTGCTAGTGCCCTAGCGCTCGTTGTGACCCAGTACTTC,CSASALALVVTQYF
TRBJ2-7,NA,NA,TRBV19,TGTGCCAGTAGTATTTCTAGAGGGACTCGCCGAAACGAGCAGTACTTC,CASSISRGTRRNEQYF
TRBJ2-5,NA,TRBD2,TRBV28,TGTGCCAGCAGCCTCGGGGGGGGGTTCGGAGAGACCCAGTACTTC,CASSLGGGFGETQYF
TRBJ2-7,NA,NA,TRBV20-1,TGCAGTGCTAGAGATGGAGGGAGTGAGCAGTACTTC,CSARDGGSEQYF
TRBJ2-1,once,TRBD2,TRBV7-6,TGTGCCAGCGCCGGTGCCGGGACTAGCTCCTATGAGCAGTTCTTC,CASAGAGTSSYEQFF
TRBJ2-2,NA,TRBD1,TRBV19,TGTGCCAGTAGTTCGCGGACAGGGACCACCAGGGAGCTGTTTTTT,CASSSRTGTTRELFF
TRBJ1-1,few,NA,TRBV9,TGTGCCAGCAGCGTAGGCACCACAGGGCCGATGAACACTGAAGCTTTCTTT,CASSVGTTGPMNTEAFF
TRBJ1-5,NA,TRBD1,TRBV19,TGTGCCAGTAGTATTGAGGGGGCGCTCAGCAATCAGCCCCAGCATTTT,CASSIEGALSNQPQHF
TRBJ1-6,few,NA,TRBV7-8,TGTGCCAGCAGGCGGGCAGGGATCAATTCACCCCTCCACTTT,CASRRAGINSPLHF
TRBJ2-5,NA,NA,TRBV12-3/TRBV12-4,TGTGCCAGCAGAACTGACAGGCAAGAGACCCAGTACTTC,CASRTDRQETQYF
TRBJ2-7,few,NA,TRBV20-1,TGCAGTGCTAGAGTCAGGGTCGGCGAGCAGTACTTC,CSARVRVGEQYF
TRBJ2-7,many,TRBD2,TRBV7-2,TGTGCCAGCAGCTTAGCGCGTCTAGCGGACTACGAGCAGTACTTC,CASSLARLADYEQYF
TRBJ1-1,NA,TRBD1,TRBV6-1,TGTGCCAGCACCGAACAGGGGCCGAACACTGAAGCTTTCTTT,CASTEQGPNTEAFF
TRBJ2-2,NA,TRBD2,TRBV28,TGTGCCAGCAGTTTATCAAGCGGGACGAACACCGGGGAGCTGTTTTTT,CASSLSSGTNTGELFF
TRBJ2-7,many,TRBD1,TRBV12-3/TRBV12-4,TGTGCCAGCACCCCGGGACAGGGGTTGTACGAGCAGTACTTC,CASTPGQGLYEQYF
TRBJ2-7,many,TRBD2,TRBV7-3,TGTGCCAGCAGCGCCACCGGGTCTAGCGGGAGCGGGCAGTACTTC,CASSATGSSGSGQYF
TRBJ1-4,few,NA,TRBV18,TGTGCCAGCTCACCACATAGGCAACCTAATGAAAAACTGTTTTTT,CASSPHRQPNEKLFF
TRBJ1-2,NA,NA,TRBV12-3/TRBV12-4,TGTGCCAGCAGTTTGGGGGACGGACGATCGAATGGCTACACCTTC,CASSLGDGRSNGYTF
TRBJ2-1,few,TRBD1,TRBV24-1,TGTGCCACCAGTGATTACCGGGACAGGACCTACAATGAGCAGTTCTTC,CATSDYRDRTYNEQFF
TRBJ1-5,NA,NA,TRBV6-1,TGTGCCAGCAGTGCTCAACCCGGACGGGGCAATCAGCCCCAGCATTTT,CASSAQPGRGNQPQHF
TRBJ1-5,NA,NA,TRBV3-1,TGTGCCAGCAGCCAAGATGCAGCTAATCAGCCCCAGCATTTT,CASSQDAANQPQHF
TRBJ1-6,many,NA,TRBV5-1,TGCGCCAGCAGCTGGGAAAGCAATTCACCCCTCCACTTT,CASSWESNSPLHF
TRBJ2-2,many,NA,TRBV20-1,TGCAGTGCTAGCCAGGGGCCGGACACCGGGGAGCTGTTTTTT,CSASQGPDTGELFF
TRBJ1-1,NA,NA,TRBV24-1,TGTGCCACGGGGCAGGGGAGTGAAGCTTTCTTT,CATGQGSEAFF
TRBJ2-7,many,TRBD2,TRBV2,TGTGCCAGCAGTGAGGAGCGGGAGTACGAGCAGTACTTC,CASSEEREYEQYF
TRBJ2-1,NA,TRBD1,TRBV2,TGTGCCAGCAGTGACGGGACAGGGGGCTATGAGCAGTTCTTC,CASSDGTGGYEQFF
TRBJ2-3,few,NA,TRBV7-9,TGTGCCAGCAGCTTGAGCGGAGGGAGTACAGATACGCAGTATTTT,CASSLSGGSTDTQYF
TRBJ2-7,NA,NA,TRBV20-1,TGCAGCGTTATTGGGACCGGGAGCTACGAGCAGTACTTC,CSVIGTGSYEQYF
TRBJ2-6,NA,NA,TRBV3-1,TGTGCCAGCAGCACGACTGGGGCCAACGTCCTGACTTTC,CASSTTGANVLTF
TRBJ1-1,NA,TRBD1,TRBV20-1,TGCAGTGCTGGGGACAGGATGAACACTGAAGCTTTCTTT,CSAGDRMNTEAFF
TRBJ1-6,NA,NA,TRBV7-7,TGTGCCAGCAGCCCAGGTGGTGGCTCACCCCTCCACTTT,CASSPGGGSPLHF
TRBJ1-1,NA,TRBD1,TRBV29-1,TGCAGCGTTGAAGGGCAGACAGGGTTT,CSVEGQTGF
TRBJ2-5,NA,NA,TRBV5-1,TGCGCCAGCAGCCCCAACCTACTAGCTCAAGAGACCCAGTACTTC,CASSPNLLAQETQYF
TRBJ2-2,few,TRBD2,TRBV6-1,TGTGCCAGCAGCCCGGGACTAGCGTGCGGGGAGCTGTTTTTT,CASSPGLACGELFF
TRBJ2-5,many,TRBD2,TRBV4-3,TGCGCCAGCAGCCAAGAGTTAAGCGGGAGACAAGAGACCCAGTACTTC,CASSQELSGRQETQYF
TRBJ1-1,NA,TRBD1,TRBV19,TGTGCCAGTAGTATAGGGACAGGGGGAAACACTGAAGCTTTCTTT,CASSIGTGGNTEAFF
TRBJ2-2,many,NA,TRBV2,TGTGCCAGCAGTGAGCTACAGAACACCGGGGAGCTGTTTTTT,CASSELQNTGELFF
TRBJ2-1,NA,TRBD2,TRBV20-1,TGCAGTGCTGATACTAGCGGGCCTTACAATGAGCAGTTCTTC,CSADTSGPYNEQFF
TRBJ2-7,once,TRBD1,TRBV6-4,TGTGCCAGCAGTTACTACCAGGGGGTCTCCTACGAGCAGTACTTC,CASSYYQGVSYEQYF